This T cell receptor (beta chain) is drawn from a study of identical twins. The germline V and J ends were trimmed by 7 bases and 0 bases, with 15 bases remaining between them. The CDR3 sequence is 15 residues long. General observations from the study: The same donors were not followed; conclusions instead depended on cross-sectional statistical analysis.

This clonotype was observed a few times. Its antigen remains unknown. MiXCR was run by TCRdb on the 5' RACE reads, yielding one entry per CDR3 protein. The data contain 540,000 or so distinct CDR3 sequences, about 22% of them singletons. The same sample was also used in a study of yellow fever vaccine responses in identical twins.

The sample was CD4+ T cells sorted from blood. This clonotype was sampled from a woman aged 18-29 years in good health. The chain carries TRBV12-3 or TRBV12-4 and TRBJ1-2; D call uncertain. CDR3 loop: CASTPRAQPNYGYTF. The CDR3 DNA reads TGTGCCAGCACCCCGAGGGCCCAACCTAACTATGGCTACACCTTC.